A single sample is the source of the 9 T cell receptor beta chains below, sequenced in a study of cytomegalovirus exposure and HLA in healthy donors. Primers included in the PCR were 60 Vbeta and 13 Jbeta primers. Measured with immunoSEQ multiplex PCR; TCRdb has only the in-frame clones, and not every one. The sample yields fewer than 140,000 clones, 65% to 80% seen once. The specimen was PBMCs. Every receptor here comes from a man in his 60s in good health and CMV-seronegative.

The chain uses TRBV5-1 and TRBJ2-1; D perhaps matches TRBD2 (6 bases). The CDR3 is made up of 15 amino acids. The V end was cut by 3 bases, the J end by 15 bases, with 25 bases between. Germline loops: CDR1 SGHRS, CDR2 YFSETQ. CDR3 DNA sequence: TGCGCCAGCAGCTGGCTAAAAACGGACACCGGGAGTGGGTTCTTC. Its protein is CASSWLKTDTGSGFF.

This clone has a handful of counts. The chain recombines TRBV19 with TRBJ2-5, with 13 bases identical to TRBD2. Trimming took 9 bases from V and 7 from J; bases not matched to a gene: 8. The CDR3 spans 14 residues. The V gene's germline CDR1 is LNHDA and CDR2 SQIVND (reference sequence). CDR3 residues: CASRTSGGKRTQYF. The DNA for the CDR3 is TGTGCCAGCCGGACTAGCGGGGGTAAAAGGACCCAGTACTTC.

This chain uses TRBV6-5 with TRBJ2-3, with D unresolved. Deletions cut 8 bases from V and 5 bases from J, with 14 bases between. Germline loops: CDR1 MNHEY, CDR2 SVGAGI. The CDR3 runs 13 residues. The CDR3 spells CASGPPHGDTQYF. The CDR3 DNA sequence: TGTGCCAGCGGGCCCCCCCATGGAGATACGCAGTATTTT.

The chain recombines TRBV13 with TRBJ2-5; 12 nucleotides agree with TRBD2. In germline, CDR1 is PRHDT, CDR2 FYEKMQ (reference sequence). CDR3 length: 16 amino acids. The V segment lost 3 bases and the J segment 4 bases; nucleotides outside the gene matches: 6. The CDR3 DNA sequence: TGTGCCAGCAGCTTGGGGACTAGCGGGCGGGGAGAGACCCAGTACTTC. Protein product: CASSLGTSGRGETQYF.

The chain is built from TRBV10-3 and TRBJ2-3, with D tentatively TRBD1 (6 bases). V was shortened by 5 bases and J by 5 bases, with 8 bases between the two germline ends. The CDR3 contains 12 residues. Germline CDR1 reads ENHRY; CDR2 reads SYGVKD. This chain's CDR3 is CAISIQGDTQYF. The CDR3 coding sequence is TGTGCCATCAGTATACAGGGAGATACGCAGTATTTT.

The gene calls are TRBV21-1 and TRBJ2-3; TRBD2 is taken as the D call from the table, unchecked against the DNA. TRBV21-1 is shown as a pseudogene. There are 18 residues in the CDR3. The CDR3 DNA follows: TGTGCCAGCAGCAAAGTGAGCGGGGGGGAGGCCCACACAGATACGCAGTATTTT. It yields the protein CASSKVSGGEAHTDTQYF.

The chain combines TRBV7-9 with TRBJ1-5, with 8 bases aligning to TRBD1. This CDR3 region has 15 residues. V shed 5 bases, J shed 6 bases, and the junction held 9 bases outside the gene matches. Germline V gives CDR1 SEHNR, CDR2 FQNEAQ (reference sequence). CDR3 amino acids: CASSPGQGASQPQHF. The CDR3 region has the DNA TGTGCCAGCAGCCCCGGGCAGGGGGCGAGTCAGCCCCAGCATTTT.

The chain is built from TRBV7-2 and TRBJ1-1, with unresolved D. Trimming removed 2 bases at V and 1 base at J, with 8 bases between. The germline V gene has CDR1 SGHTA and CDR2 FQGNSA. This CDR3 has 14 amino acids. CDR3 nucleotide sequence: TGTGCCAGCAGCTTATTTGGGCAGAACACTGAAGCTTTCTTT. Protein sequence: CASSLFGQNTEAFF.

The J gene is TRBJ1-5, the V gene TRBV7-3; tentatively, D is TRBD1 (6 bases). Trimming stripped 5 bases from V and 0 bases from J, with 23 bases between. CDR1 is SGHTA and CDR2 is FQGTGA in the germline V gene. This CDR3 contains 19 residues. For the CDR3, the DNA is TGTGCCAGCAGCCCTCTTCCGGGACACGGAATAACTAGCAATCAGCCCCAGCATTTT. Protein sequence: CASSPLPGHGITSNQPQHF. Using reference TRBV7-3 and TRBJ1-5 for the parts outside the CDR3, the full variable domain is GAGVSQTPSNKVTEKGKYVELRCDPISGHTALYWYRQSLGQGPEFLIYFQGTGAADDSGLPNDRFFAVRPEGSVSTLKIQRTERGDSAVYLCASSPLPGHGITSNQPQHFGDGTRLSIL.